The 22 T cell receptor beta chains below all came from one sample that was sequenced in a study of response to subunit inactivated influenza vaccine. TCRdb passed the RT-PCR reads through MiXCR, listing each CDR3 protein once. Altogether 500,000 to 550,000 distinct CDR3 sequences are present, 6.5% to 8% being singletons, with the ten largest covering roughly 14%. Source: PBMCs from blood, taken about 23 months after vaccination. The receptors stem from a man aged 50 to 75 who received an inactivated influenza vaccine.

CDR3 in DNA: TGTGCCAGCTCACGGGACAGCTTGCACAATGAGCAGTTCTTC. Translating it yields CASSRDSLHNEQFF. The gene calls are TRBV6-1 and TRBJ2-1; 7 bases map to TRBD1. The CDR3 loop spans 14 amino acids. CDR1 and CDR2 from the germline V gene are MNHNS and SASEGT. The V gene end was trimmed by 8 bases and the J gene end by 5 bases; junction bases not matched to a gene: 9.

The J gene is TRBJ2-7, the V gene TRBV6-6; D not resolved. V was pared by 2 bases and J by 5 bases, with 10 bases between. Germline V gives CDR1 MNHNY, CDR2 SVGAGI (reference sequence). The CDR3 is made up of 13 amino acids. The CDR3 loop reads CASSYPPEDEQYF. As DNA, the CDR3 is TGTGCCAGCAGTTACCCCCCAGAAGACGAGCAGTACTTC.

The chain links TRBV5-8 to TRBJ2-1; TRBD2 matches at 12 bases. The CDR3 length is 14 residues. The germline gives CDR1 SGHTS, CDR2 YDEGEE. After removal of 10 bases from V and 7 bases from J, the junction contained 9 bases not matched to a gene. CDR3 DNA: TGTGCCTGGACTAGCGGGACCCCTGGGAATGAGCAGTTCTTC. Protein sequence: CAWTSGTPGNEQFF.

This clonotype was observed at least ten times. CDR3: CASSLDPRIAGVSNEQFF. The CDR3 DNA reads TGTGCCAGCAGCTTAGATCCCAGAATAGCGGGAGTTTCCAATGAGCAGTTCTTC. The chain is built from TRBV11-3 and TRBJ2-1; TRBD2 aligns across 9 bases. The V and J ends lost 0 bases and 6 bases, in that order; junction bases with no gene match: 12. Germline V gene data show CDR1 as SGHNT and CDR2 as YENEEA. The CDR3 loop spans 18 amino acids.

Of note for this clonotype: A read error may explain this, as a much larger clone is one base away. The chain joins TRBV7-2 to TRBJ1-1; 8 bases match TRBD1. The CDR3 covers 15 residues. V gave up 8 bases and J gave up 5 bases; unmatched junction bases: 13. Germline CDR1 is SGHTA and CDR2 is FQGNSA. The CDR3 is CASCWLDRGQTEAFF. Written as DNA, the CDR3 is TGTGCCAGCTGCTGGCTCGACAGGGGTCAGACTGAAGCTTTCTTT. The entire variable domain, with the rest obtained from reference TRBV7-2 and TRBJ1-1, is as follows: GAGVSQSPSNKVTEKGKDVELRCDPISGHTALYWYRQSLGQGLEFLIYFQGNSAPDKSGLPSDRFSAERTGGSVSTLTIQRTQQEDSAVYLCASCWLDRGQTEAFFGQGTRLTVV.

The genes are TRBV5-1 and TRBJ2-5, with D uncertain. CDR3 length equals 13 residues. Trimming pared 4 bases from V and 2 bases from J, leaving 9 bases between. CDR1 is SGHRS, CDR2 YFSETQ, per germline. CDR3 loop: CASSRLVQETQYF. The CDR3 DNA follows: TGCGCCAGCAGCCGCCTCGTTCAAGAGACCCAGTACTTC.

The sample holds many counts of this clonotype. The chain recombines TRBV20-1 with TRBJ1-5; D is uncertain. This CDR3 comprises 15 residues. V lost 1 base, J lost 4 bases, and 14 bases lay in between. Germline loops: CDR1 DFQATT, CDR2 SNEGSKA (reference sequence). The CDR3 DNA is TGCAGTGCTAGAGTAACCCGGTGGGCTAATCAGCCCCAGCATTTT. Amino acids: CSARVTRWANQPQHF.

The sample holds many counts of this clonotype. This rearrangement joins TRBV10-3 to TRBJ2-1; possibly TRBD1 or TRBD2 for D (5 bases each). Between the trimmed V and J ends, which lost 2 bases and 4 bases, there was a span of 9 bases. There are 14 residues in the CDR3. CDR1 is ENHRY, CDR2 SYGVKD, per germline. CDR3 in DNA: TGTGCCATCAGTGAGCGGGACGAGTACAATGAGCAGTTCTTC. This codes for CAISERDEYNEQFF.

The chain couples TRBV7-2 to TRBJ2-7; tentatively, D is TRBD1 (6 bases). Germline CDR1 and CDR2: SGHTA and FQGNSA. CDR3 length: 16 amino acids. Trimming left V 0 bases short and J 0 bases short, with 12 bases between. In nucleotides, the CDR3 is TGTGCCAGCAGCTTAGCGGCAGGGGTCTTCTCCTACGAGCAGTACTTC. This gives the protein CASSLAAGVFSYEQYF. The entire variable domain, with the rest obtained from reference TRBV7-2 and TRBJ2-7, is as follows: GAGVSQSPSNKVTEKGKDVELRCDPISGHTALYWYRQSLGQGLEFLIYFQGNSAPDKSGLPSDRFSAERTGGSVSTLTIQRTQQEDSAVYLCASSLAAGVFSYEQYFGPGTRLTVT.

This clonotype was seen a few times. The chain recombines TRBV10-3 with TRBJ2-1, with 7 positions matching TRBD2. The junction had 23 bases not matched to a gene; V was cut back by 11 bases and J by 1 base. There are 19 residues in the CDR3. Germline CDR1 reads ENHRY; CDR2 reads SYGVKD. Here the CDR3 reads CASFMKAPEGGSSYNEQFF. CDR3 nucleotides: TGTGCCTCTTTTATGAAGGCCCCGGAGGGCGGGAGTTCCTACAATGAGCAGTTCTTC.

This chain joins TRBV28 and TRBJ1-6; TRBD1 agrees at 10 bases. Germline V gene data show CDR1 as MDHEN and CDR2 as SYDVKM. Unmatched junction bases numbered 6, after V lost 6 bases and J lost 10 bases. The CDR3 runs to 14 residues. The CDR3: CASRFDRGQSPLHF. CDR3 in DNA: TGTGCCAGCAGATTTGACAGGGGGCAATCACCCCTCCACTTT.

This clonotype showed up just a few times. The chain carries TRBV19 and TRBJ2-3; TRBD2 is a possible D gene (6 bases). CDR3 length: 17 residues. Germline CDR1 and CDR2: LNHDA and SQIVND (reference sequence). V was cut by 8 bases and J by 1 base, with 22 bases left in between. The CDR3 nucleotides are TGTGCCAGTCCCCTGGGGGGAGCTGAGCGTGGCACAGATACGCAGTATTTT. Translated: CASPLGGAERGTDTQYF.

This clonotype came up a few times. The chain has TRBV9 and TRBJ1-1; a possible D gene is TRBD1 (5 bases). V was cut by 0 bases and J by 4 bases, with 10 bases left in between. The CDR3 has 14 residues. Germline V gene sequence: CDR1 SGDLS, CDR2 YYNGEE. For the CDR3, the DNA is TGTGCCAGCAGCGTAGAGGGGACCCCCACTGAAGCTTTCTTT. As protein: CASSVEGTPTEAFF. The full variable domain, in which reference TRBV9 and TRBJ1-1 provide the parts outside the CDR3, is DSGVTQTPKHLITATGQRVTLRCSPRSGDLSVYWYQQSLDQGLQFLIQYYNGEERAKGNILERFSAQQFPDLHSELNLSSLELGDSALYFCASSVEGTPTEAFFGQGTRLTVV.

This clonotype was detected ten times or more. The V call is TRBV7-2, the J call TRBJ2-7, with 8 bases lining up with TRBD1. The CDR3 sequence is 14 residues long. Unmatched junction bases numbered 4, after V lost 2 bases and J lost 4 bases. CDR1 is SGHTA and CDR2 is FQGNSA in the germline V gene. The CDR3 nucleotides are TGTGCCAGCAGCTTAATGGGACAGGCTTACGAGCAGTACTTC. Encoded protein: CASSLMGQAYEQYF.

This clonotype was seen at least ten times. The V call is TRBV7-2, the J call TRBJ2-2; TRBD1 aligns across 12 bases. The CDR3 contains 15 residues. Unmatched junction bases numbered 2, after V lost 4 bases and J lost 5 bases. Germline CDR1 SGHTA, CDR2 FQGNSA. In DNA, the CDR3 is TGTGCCAGCAGCTCGGGACAGGGGGCTACCGGGGAGCTGTTTTTT. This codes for CASSSGQGATGELFF.

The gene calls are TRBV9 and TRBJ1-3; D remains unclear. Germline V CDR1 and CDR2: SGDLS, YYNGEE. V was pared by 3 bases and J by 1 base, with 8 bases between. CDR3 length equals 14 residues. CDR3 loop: CASSAGGSGNTIYF. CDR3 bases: TGTGCCAGCAGCGCAGGAGGTTCTGGAAACACCATATATTTT.

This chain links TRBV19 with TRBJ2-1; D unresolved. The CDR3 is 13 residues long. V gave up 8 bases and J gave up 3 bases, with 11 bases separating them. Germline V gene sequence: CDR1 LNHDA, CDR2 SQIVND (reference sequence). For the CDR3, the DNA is TGTGCCAGTCAAGACTGGGACTACAATGAGCAGTTCTTC. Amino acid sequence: CASQDWDYNEQFF.

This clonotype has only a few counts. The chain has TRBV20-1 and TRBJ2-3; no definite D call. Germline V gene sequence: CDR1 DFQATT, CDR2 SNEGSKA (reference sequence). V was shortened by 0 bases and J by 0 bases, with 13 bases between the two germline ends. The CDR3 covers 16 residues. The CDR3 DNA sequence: TGCAGTGCTAGAGATTTGAGATTATCAAGCACAGATACGCAGTATTTT. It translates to CSARDLRLSSTDTQYF.

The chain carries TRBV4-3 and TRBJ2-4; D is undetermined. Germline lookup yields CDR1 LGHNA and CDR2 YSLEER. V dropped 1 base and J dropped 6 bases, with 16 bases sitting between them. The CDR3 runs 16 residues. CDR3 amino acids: CASSQGFGQTPNIQYF. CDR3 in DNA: TGCGCCAGCAGCCAAGGGTTCGGGCAGACGCCAAACATTCAGTACTTC.

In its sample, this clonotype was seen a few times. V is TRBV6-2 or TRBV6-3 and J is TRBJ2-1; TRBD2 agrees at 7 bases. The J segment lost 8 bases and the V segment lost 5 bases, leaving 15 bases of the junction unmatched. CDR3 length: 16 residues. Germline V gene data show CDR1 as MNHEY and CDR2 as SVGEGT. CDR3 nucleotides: TGTGCCAGCAGTCGGATGGGGCGGGGGATGGACTATGAGCAGTTCTTC. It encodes CASSRMGRGMDYEQFF.

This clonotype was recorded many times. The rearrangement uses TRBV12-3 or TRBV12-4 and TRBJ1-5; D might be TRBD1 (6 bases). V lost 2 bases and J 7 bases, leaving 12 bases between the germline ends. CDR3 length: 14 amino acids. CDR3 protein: CASSLRGDTQPQHF. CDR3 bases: TGTGCCAGCAGTTTAAGAGGGGACACGCAGCCCCAGCATTTT.

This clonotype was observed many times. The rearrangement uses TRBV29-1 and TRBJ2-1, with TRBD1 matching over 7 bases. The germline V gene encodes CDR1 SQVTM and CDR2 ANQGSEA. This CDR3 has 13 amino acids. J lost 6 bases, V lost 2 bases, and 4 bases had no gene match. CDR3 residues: CSVEKGASNEQFF. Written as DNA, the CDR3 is TGCAGCGTTGAAAAGGGGGCAAGCAATGAGCAGTTCTTC.